This is a list of T cell receptor beta chains from one sample in a study of vaccination effects on CD4 cells after COVID-19. Only in-frame clones appear in the TCRdb table, and some are missing; sequencing was by immunoSEQ multiplex PCR. The sample contains about 72,000 clones, 70% to 90% of which appear only once. No antigen has been identified for these receptors. The source was CD4+ T cells from PBMCs cultured with HCoV-229E spike peptides, collected after COVID-19 vaccination. The origin of the receptors is a human donor who received a COVID-19 vaccine. Each CDR3 is given with its conserved first and last residue. The D gene is left open where the match is weak. Clone size appears in some rows only: once, few, many, or a class for an expanded clone.

>TRBV30|-|TRBJ2-5|TRBD1|14
CAWSVEGTGGAQYF
TGTGCCTGGAGTGTAGAGGGGACAGGGGGGGCCCAGTACTTC
>TRBV27|-|TRBJ1-6|TRBD1|18
CASSLVTGGNSYNSPLHF
TGTGCCAGCAGTTTAGTTACAGGGGGTAACTCCTATAATTCACCCCTCCACTTT
>TRBV29-1|-|TRBJ2-3|-|12
CSVIPGPDTQYF
TGCAGCGTCATACCGGGGCCAGATACGCAGTATTTT
>TRBV19|-|TRBJ2-2|-|15
CASSIARVNTGELFF
TGTGCCAGTAGTATCGCCCGCGTGAACACCGGGGAGCTGTTTTTT
>TRBV7-2|once|TRBJ1-2|TRBD1|14
CASSPGDRVYGYTF
TGTGCCAGCAGCCCCGGGGACAGGGTCTATGGCTACACCTTC
>TRBV2|-|TRBJ2-3|TRBD2|14
CARTSGGTTDTQYF
TGTGCCAGGACTAGCGGGGGGACCACAGATACGCAGTATTTT
>TRBV7-3|-|TRBJ1-1|-|14
CASSNPGVNTEAFF
TGTGCCAGCAGCAACCCCGGAGTGAACACTGAAGCTTTCTTT
>TRBV5-1|-|TRBJ2-2|-|16
CASSLLSVTNTGELFF
TGCGCCAGCAGCTTGCTTTCGGTTACGAACACCGGGGAGCTGTTTTTT
>TRBV7-3|-|TRBJ2-3|TRBD1|14
CASSSGTGVDTQYF
TGTGCCAGCAGCTCCGGGACAGGGGTAGATACGCAGTATTTT
>TRBV24-1|-|TRBJ1-5|-|14
CATGPPGSNQPQHF
TGTGCCACTGGCCCGCCGGGTAGCAATCAGCCCCAGCATTTT
>TRBV5-1|once|TRBJ2-1|-|16
CASSAPGTTDHNEQFF
TGCGCCAGCAGCGCACCCGGGACAACAGATCACAATGAGCAGTTCTTC
>TRBV9|-|TRBJ2-2|-|16
CASSGDVRVFPGELFF
TGTGCCAGCAGCGGCGACGTCCGGGTGTTCCCCGGGGAGCTGTTTTTT
>TRBV2|-|TRBJ1-1|-|12
CASSRANTEAFF
TGTGCCAGCAGCAGGGCGAACACTGAAGCTTTCTTT
>TRBV4-1|-|TRBJ1-3|TRBD1|20
CASSQGRGTALSFSGNTIYF
TGCGCCAGCAGCCAAGGAAGGGGGACAGCCCTCTCTTTCTCTGGAAACACCATATATTTT
>TRBV21-1|few|TRBJ1-5|-|18
CASSPYLPPGDRNQPQHF
TGTGCCAGCAGCCCCTATCTGCCCCCCGGAGATCGCAATCAGCCCCAGCATTTT
>TRBV4-3|-|TRBJ1-4|-|18
CASSQDLNLHRANEKLFF
TGCGCCAGCAGCCAAGATCTTAACCTCCATCGCGCTAATGAAAAACTGTTTTTT
>TRBV30|-|TRBJ1-2|-|14
CAWSVQGSAYGYTF
TGTGCCTGGAGTGTACAGGGCAGCGCCTATGGCTACACCTTC
>TRBV24-1|-|TRBJ2-5|-|15
CATSDPQGTGETQYF
TGTGCCACCAGTGATCCCCAGGGTACCGGCGAGACCCAGTACTTC
>TRBV23-1|-|TRBJ1-6|-|15
CASSQGPGDNSPLHF
TGCGCCAGCAGTCAAGGTCCCGGGGATAATTCACCCCTCCACTTT
>TRBV7-9|few|TRBJ1-2|-|14
CASRPSGVDYGYTF
TGTGCCAGCAGGCCCTCAGGAGTTGACTATGGCTACACCTTC
>TRBV3-1/TRBV3-2|few|TRBJ2-3|-|11
CASSQADTQYF
TGTGCCAGCAGCCAAGCTGATACGCAGTATTTT
>TRBV27|once|TRBJ1-6|-|14
CASSRPGPPSTLHF
TGTGCCAGCAGTCGGCCGGGACCGCCTTCGACCCTCCACTTT
>TRBV7-9|-|TRBJ1-1|-|13
CASSLGQWAEAFF
TGTGCCAGCAGCTTAGGACAGTGGGCTGAAGCTTTCTTT
>TRBV7-9|-|TRBJ1-1|TRBD1|15
CASSTNRGMNTEAFF
TGTGCCAGCAGCACTAACAGGGGTATGAACACTGAAGCTTTCTTT
>TRBV10-1|once|TRBJ2-3|-|16
CASSEVVGTGGDTQYF
TGCGCCAGCAGTGAAGTCGTTGGGACGGGTGGAGATACGCAGTATTTT
>TRBV18|-|TRBJ2-1|TRBD2|19
CASSPLGTSGGASYNEQFF
TGTGCCAGCTCACCCCTCGGGACTAGCGGGGGGGCCTCCTACAATGAGCAGTTCTTC
>TRBV7-9|few|TRBJ1-6|-|13
CASSLVSGSPLHF
TGTGCCAGCAGCTTAGTTTCGGGGTCACCCCTCCACTTT
>TRBV29-1|-|TRBJ1-1|-|13
CSVEATSNTEAFF
TGCAGCGTTGAGGCGACCTCGAACACTGAAGCTTTCTTT
>TRBV29-1|-|TRBJ1-3|-|14
CSVEGGTFGNTIYF
TGCAGCGTTGAAGGGGGGACGTTTGGAAACACCATATATTTT
>TRBV6-1|-|TRBJ1-1|-|13
CASSEVTNTEAFF
TGTGCCAGCAGTGAAGTAACGAACACTGAAGCTTTCTTT
>TRBV21-1|-|TRBJ2-2|-|18
CASSIGRQTGDNTGELFF
TGTGCCAGCAGCATCGGCCGCCAGACAGGCGATAACACCGGGGAGCTGTTTTTT
>TRBV28|-|TRBJ1-5|-|19
CASSLFGGVVPLPNQPQHF
TGTGCCAGCAGTTTATTTGGGGGGGTCGTTCCGCTCCCCAATCAGCCCCAGCATTTT
>TRBV6-5|-|TRBJ1-2|TRBD1|15
CASSYSPTGLDGYTF
TGTGCCAGCAGTTACTCGCCGACAGGGTTGGATGGCTACACCTTC
>TRBV7-3|-|TRBJ1-5|-|13
CASSLGPNQPQHF
TGTGCCAGCAGCTTAGGGCCAAATCAGCCCCAGCATTTT
>TRBV2|-|TRBJ1-1|TRBD1|13
CARHTGGDTEAFF
TGTGCCCGCCACACAGGGGGGGACACTGAAGCTTTCTTT
>TRBV7-2|-|TRBJ2-2|-|15
CASSPQMGDTGELFF
TGTGCCAGCAGCCCGCAAATGGGAGACACCGGGGAGCTGTTTTTT
>TRBV7-2|-|TRBJ2-5|-|16
CASSLGGGVTQETQYF
TGTGCCAGCAGCTTAGGAGGGGGGGTCACTCAAGAGACCCAGTACTTC
>TRBV9|-|TRBJ1-1|TRBD1|19
CASSALVYRGARVGTEAFF
TGTGCCAGCAGCGCCCTGGTTTACAGGGGCGCTCGTGTAGGCACTGAAGCTTTCTTT
>TRBV5-6|few|TRBJ1-4|-|13
CASSDHPREKLFF
TGTGCCAGCAGCGACCACCCGCGGGAAAAACTGTTTTTT
>TRBV21-1|-|TRBJ1-2|-|14
CASSKLRNLGGYTF
TGTGCCAGCAGCAAACTCAGAAACTTAGGGGGCTACACCTTC